The 13 T cell receptor beta chains in this list originate from one sample, sequenced in a study of cytomegalovirus exposure and HLA in healthy donors. The PCR had 60 Vbeta and 13 Jbeta primers. Sequencing used immunoSEQ multiplex PCR; TCRdb keeps in-frame clones, though not all of them. The sample has over 55,000 clones, about 89% seen once. Sequencing was carried out using PBMCs. The receptors here all came from a man aged 18 to 30 in good health and CMV-seronegative.

This clone was observed once. J is TRBJ2-7 and V is TRBV6-1; 8 nucleotides agree with TRBD1. V gave up 6 bases and J gave up 3 bases; unmatched junction bases: 4. Germline V gene lookup returns CDR1 MNHNS and CDR2 SASEGT. CDR3 length: 13 amino acids. This chain's CDR3 is CASRDRGLYEQYF. Here the CDR3 DNA reads TGTGCCAGCAGAGACAGGGGCCTCTACGAGCAGTACTTC.

The CDR3 nucleotides are TGTGCCAGCTCGGCGAGGGAAATGGACAATGAGCAGTTCTTC. This translates into CASSAREMDNEQFF. J is TRBJ2-1 and V is TRBV18, with D possibly TRBD2 on 5 matching bases. With 6 bases removed from V and 5 bases from J, the gap between germline ends came to 14 bases. From germline, CDR1 is KGHSH and CDR2 LQKENI. The CDR3 totals 14 residues. Based on the CDR3 plus reference TRBV18 and TRBJ2-1, the full variable domain is NAGVMQNPRHLVRRRGQEARLRCSPMKGHSHVYWYRQLPEEGLKFMVYLQKENIIDESGMPKERFSAEFPKEGPSILRIQQVVRGDSAAYFCASSAREMDNEQFFGPGTRLTVL.

This chain connects TRBV9 to TRBJ2-1, with a tentative D call TRBD1 (6 bases). Deletions cut 4 bases from V and 6 bases from J, with 17 bases between. The CDR3 contains 15 residues. Germline-derived CDR1 and CDR2 are SGDLS and YYNGEE. CDR3 nucleotide sequence: TGTGCCAGCAGCACAAGATCGGGACACCTCAATGAGCAGTTCTTC. It encodes CASSTRSGHLNEQFF.

The V and J genes are TRBV7-9 and TRBJ1-5; TRBD1 is a possible D gene (6 bases). In germline, CDR1 is SEHNR, CDR2 FQNEAQ (reference sequence). The length of the CDR3 is 15 residues. The V end lost 5 bases, the J end lost 4 bases, and 15 bases lay between the germline ends. CDR3 DNA: TGTGCCAGCAGCGGCTCGGGACACCAGAATCAGCCCCAGCATTTT. Residues: CASSGSGHQNQPQHF. Complete variable domain (other parts from reference TRBV7-9 and TRBJ1-5): DTGVSQNPRHKITKRGQNVTFRCDPISEHNRLYWYRQTLGQGPEFLTYFQNEAQLEKSRLLSDRFSAERPKGSFSTLEIQRTEQGDSAMYLCASSGSGHQNQPQHFGDGTRLSIL.

V and J are TRBV15 and TRBJ2-7, with D unclear. The CDR3 runs 17 residues. Trimming removed 0 bases from V and 6 bases from J, with 21 bases in between. Looked up from germline, CDR1 is LNHNV and CDR2 is YYDKDF (reference sequence). Here the CDR3 DNA reads TGTGCCACCAGCAGAGATCGTTCCCTCGGGTCCTTGGGCGAGCAGTACTTC. It is translated as CATSRDRSLGSLGEQYF. Full variable domain (outside the CDR3, taken from reference TRBV15 and TRBJ2-7): DAMVIQNPRYQVTQFGKPVTLSCSQTLNHNVMYWYQQKSSQAPKLLFHYYDKDFNNEADTPDNFQSRRPNTSFCFLDIRSPGLGDTAMYLCATSRDRSLGSLGEQYFGPGTRLTVT.

The chain employs TRBV30 and TRBJ1-4; D gene uncertain. The germline V gene encodes CDR1 GTSNPN and CDR2 SVGIG (reference sequence). The germline V and J ends were trimmed by 0 bases and 8 bases, with 10 bases remaining between them. The CDR3 covers 13 residues. CDR3 nucleotides: TGTGCCTGGAGTGTCGAAGGGAGGGAAAAACTGTTTTTT. Encoded protein: CAWSVEGREKLFF.

This clone has just a few counts. The chain carries TRBV7-9 and TRBJ1-1; 8 bases are a match to TRBD1. CDR3 length: 13 residues. In germline, CDR1 is SEHNR, CDR2 FQNEAQ (reference sequence). Trimming removed 8 bases from V and 6 bases from J; junction bases left unmatched: 8. CDR3 coding DNA: TGTGCCAGCGAAGGGCAGGGGGCCCCTGAAGCTTTCTTT. Amino acids: CASEGQGAPEAFF.

The chain recombines TRBV27 with TRBJ1-6; TRBD1 matches at 9 bases. Germline lookup yields CDR1 MNHEY and CDR2 SMNVEV (reference sequence). J lost 6 bases, V lost 5 bases, and 8 bases had no gene match. The length of the CDR3 is 16 residues. CDR3 loop: CASSPEPTGGNSPLHF. CDR3 in DNA: TGTGCCAGCAGTCCGGAACCGACAGGGGGTAATTCACCCCTCCACTTT.

J is TRBJ1-5 and V is TRBV30, with 7 bases lining up with TRBD1. This CDR3 has 13 amino acids. Germline loops: CDR1 GTSNPN, CDR2 SVGIG (reference sequence). V shed 4 bases, J shed 7 bases, and the junction held 7 bases outside the gene matches. The chain's CDR3 is CAWNSEGAQPQHF. CDR3 sequence (DNA): TGTGCCTGGAACTCCGAGGGGGCCCAGCCCCAGCATTTT.

The chain joins TRBV27 to TRBJ2-7, with 8 bases matching TRBD2. J lost 7 bases, V lost 5 bases, and 7 bases had no gene match. The V gene's germline CDR1 is MNHEY and CDR2 SMNVEV (reference sequence). The CDR3 totals 13 residues. As DNA, the CDR3 is TGTGCCAGCAGTACCGGGGCGGGGGGTGAGCAGTACTTC. It encodes CASSTGAGGEQYF.

This clone has a single count. V and J are TRBV13 and TRBJ2-5; D unresolved. The CDR3 extends over 13 amino acids. V gave up 1 base and J gave up 3 bases, with 6 bases separating them. Germline V CDR1 and CDR2: PRHDT, FYEKMQ (reference sequence). DNA for the CDR3: TGTGCCAGCAGCTTAGTGGGCAAAGAGACCCAGTACTTC. As protein: CASSLVGKETQYF. The full variable domain, with the rest looked up from reference TRBV13 and TRBJ2-5, is AAGVIQSPRHLIKEKRETATLKCYPIPRHDTVYWYQQGPGQDPQFLISFYEKMQSDKGSIPDRFSAQQFSDYHSELNMSSLELGDSALYFCASSLVGKETQYFGPGTRLLVL.

Note on this clone: Other DNA sequences within the sample encode an identical CDR3. The chain employs TRBV6-1 and TRBJ1-5; D is possibly TRBD1 (6 bases). Germline values: CDR1 MNHNS, CDR2 SASEGT. V was pared by 6 bases and J by 3 bases, with 12 bases between. The CDR3 is 14 residues long. CDR3 protein: CASSRTEPNQPQHF. The CDR3 DNA sequence: TGTGCCAGCAGCAGGACAGAGCCCAATCAGCCCCAGCATTTT.

This rearrangement joins TRBV7-2 to TRBJ2-7; a possible D gene is TRBD2 (6 bases). V was shortened by 5 bases and J by 1 base, with 9 bases between the two germline ends. From germline, CDR1 is SGHTA and CDR2 FQGNSA. The CDR3 consists of 13 residues. The CDR3 DNA follows: TGTGCCAGCAGCGACAGCGGGTCCTACGAGCAGTACTTC. The encoded protein is CASSDSGSYEQYF. Filled out from reference TRBV7-2 and TRBJ2-7, the complete variable domain reads GAGVSQSPSNKVTEKGKDVELRCDPISGHTALYWYRQSLGQGLEFLIYFQGNSAPDKSGLPSDRFSAERTGGSVSTLTIQRTQQEDSAVYLCASSDSGSYEQYFGPGTRLTVT.